The sequence of this T cell receptor (beta chain) was determined in a study of vaccination and CD4 T cells after COVID-19. Specified treatment: approximately 9-day PBMC culture with coronavirus spike peptide pools or control peptides (ViraFEST assay). ViraFEST sequenced TCRs after peptide-pool expansion of antigen-specific T cells. The study sequenced cultured CD4+ T cell DNA using the Oncomine TCR Beta short-read assay. TCRdb fed the PCR reads into MiXCR, producing one record per CDR3 protein. The sample consists of approximately 20,000 distinct CDR3 sequences, about 42% of them appearing once. Remarks on this clonotype: Its antigen is as yet unknown.

Germline loops: CDR1 LNHDA, CDR2 SQIVND (reference sequence). Trimming took 1 base from V and 0 from J, leaving 9 bases between them. This CDR3 has 16 amino acids. The chain links TRBV19 to TRBJ2-2; D is possibly TRBD2 (7 bases). This receptor was obtained from a human donor who received a COVID-19 vaccine. The sample here was CD4+ T cells from blood, cultured in vitro, taken before SARS-CoV-2 vaccination. The chain's CDR3 is CASSIGGGSNTGELFF. The CDR3 nucleotides are TGTGCCAGTAGTATAGGCGGGGGCTCGAACACCGGGGAGCTGTTTTTT.